Shown below are 10 T cell receptor beta chains from a single sample sequenced in a study of blood T cell repertoires in COVID-19. Generated by immunoSEQ multiplex PCR, the TCRdb table keeps only in-frame clones and is missing some. The sample has 200,000 or so clones, more than 65% seen once; the top ten hold over 6.5%. The sequenced sample was PBMCs or T cells enriched from blood (not recorded which). These receptors were taken from a man aged 35 to 55 who had recovered from COVID-19.

This chain joins TRBV5-1 and TRBJ1-1; D may be TRBD1 (5 bases). CDR3 length: 14 amino acids. V shed 2 bases and J shed 4 bases, with 12 bases lying between them. Germline CDR1 reads SGHRS; CDR2 reads YFSETQ. The CDR3 DNA reads TGCGCCAGCAGCTTTTCAGGGAGGGCCACTGAAGCTTTCTTT. Its protein is CASSFSGRATEAFF.

This sequence joins TRBV6-5 and TRBJ2-1, with 12 bases lining up with TRBD2. The CDR3 loop spans 12 amino acids. V dropped 10 bases and J dropped 7; count of bases not matched to a gene: 2. CDR1 is MNHEY, CDR2 SVGAGI, per germline. CDR3 loop: CAIGLAGNEQFF. CDR3 DNA sequence: TGTGCCATTGGACTAGCGGGGAATGAGCAGTTCTTC.

This chain connects TRBV18 to TRBJ2-3; weak D call: TRBD2 (6 bases). CDR1 and CDR2 (germline): KGHSH, LQKENI. Trimming stripped 6 bases from V and 6 bases from J, with 13 bases between. The CDR3 spans 13 residues. This chain's CDR3 is CASSGTEGDTQYF. The CDR3 DNA sequence: TGTGCCAGCTCGGGGACTGAGGGGGATACGCAGTATTTT.

The chain joins TRBV3-1 (or the pseudogene TRBV3-2) to TRBJ2-3; 7 nucleotides line up with TRBD1. After removal of 1 base from V and 0 bases from J, the junction contained 7 bases not matched to a gene. The CDR3 loop spans 17 amino acids. Germline V CDR1 and CDR2: LGHDT, YNNKEL (reference sequence). CDR3 residues: CASSQASGGLSTDTQYF. CDR3 nucleotides: TGTGCCAGCAGCCAAGCATCAGGGGGTCTTAGCACAGATACGCAGTATTTT.

The DNA for the CDR3 is TGTGCCAGCTCACTGGGGACTAGCGCAGATACGCAGTATTTT. Its protein product is CASSLGTSADTQYF. The chain has TRBV18 and TRBJ2-3; 10 bases fit TRBD2. V shed 4 bases and J 4 bases; nucleotides not matched to a gene: 2. This CDR3 has 14 residues. Germline-derived CDR1 and CDR2 are KGHSH and LQKENI. Full variable domain (missing parts from reference TRBV18 and TRBJ2-3): NAGVMQNPRHLVRRRGQEARLRCSPMKGHSHVYWYRQLPEEGLKFMVYLQKENIIDESGMPKERFSAEFPKEGPSILRIQQVVRGDSAAYFCASSLGTSADTQYFGPGTRLTVL.

This sequence joins TRBV9 and TRBJ2-1; 11 bases align to TRBD2. The germline CDR1 and CDR2 sequences are SGDLS and YYNGEE. V shed 3 bases, J shed 3 bases, and the junction held 5 bases outside the gene matches. The CDR3 spans 16 residues. As DNA, the CDR3 is TGTGCCAGCAGCGCGGGACTAGCGGTTTACTACAATGAGCAGTTCTTC. Its protein is CASSAGLAVYYNEQFF.

This sequence joins TRBV7-8 and TRBJ2-7; 7 positions match TRBD2. Trimming took 7 bases from V and 2 from J; bases not matched to a gene: 23. This CDR3 has 19 amino acids. The germline CDR1 and CDR2 sequences are SGHVS and FQNEAQ. CDR3 bases: TGTGCCAGCATCCAAGGGCGGGTGCTCCAGCGGGGCCGACCCTACGAGCAGTACTTC. It is translated as CASIQGRVLQRGRPYEQYF.

The chain links TRBV6-5 to TRBJ2-7, with D possibly matching TRBD2 (7 bases). The germline CDR1 and CDR2 sequences are MNHEY and SVGAGI. The CDR3 has 15 residues. Trimming stripped 8 bases from V and 0 bases from J, with 17 bases between. This CDR3 reads CASSVRGGSSYEQYF. The CDR3 DNA is TGTGCCAGCTCGGTAAGGGGGGGGAGCTCCTACGAGCAGTACTTC.

This clone has more than one count but fewer than ten. The rearrangement uses TRBV7-9 and TRBJ1-5, with a weak D call TRBD1 (6 bases). The length of the CDR3 is 16 residues. Germline V gives CDR1 SEHNR, CDR2 FQNEAQ (reference sequence). Trimming took off 1 base at V and 5 bases at J, with 15 bases between the two ends. The CDR3 sequence: CASSLGVQGGHQPQHF. The CDR3 nucleotides read TGTGCCAGCAGCTTAGGCGTACAGGGTGGCCATCAGCCCCAGCATTTT. Supplemented by reference TRBV7-9 and TRBJ1-5, the full variable domain reads DTGVSQNPRHKITKRGQNVTFRCDPISEHNRLYWYRQTLGQGPEFLTYFQNEAQLEKSRLLSDRFSAERPKGSFSTLEIQRTEQGDSAMYLCASSLGVQGGHQPQHFGDGTRLSIL.

The chain is built from TRBV19 and TRBJ1-3; no clear D gene. This CDR3 has 11 residues. Germline CDR1 is LNHDA and CDR2 is SQIVND (reference sequence). Between the trimmed V and J ends, which lost 9 bases and 8 bases, there was a span of 11 bases. The CDR3 nucleotides are TGTGCCAGCGGATGGGGAGACACCATATATTTT. Translation gives CASGWGDTIYF.